This TCR beta chain was sequenced for a study of OX40 agonist ivuxolimab in advanced cancers. About the study: Two cutaneous melanoma patients and one hepatocellular carcinoma patient, three in all, had partial responses.

Assay: immunoSEQ multiplex PCR; the TCRdb copy retains only in-frame clones and omits some. The sample has 75,000 to 95,000 clones; about 90% are singletons. The germline CDR1 and CDR2 sequences are SGHTA and FQGTGA. This CDR3 comprises 15 residues. Trimming stripped 3 bases from V and 5 bases from J, with 16 bases between. The J gene is TRBJ2-5, the V gene TRBV7-3; tentatively, D is TRBD1 or TRBD2 (5 bases each). The specimen comprised CD4+ or CD8+ T cells sorted from blood, sampled in a trial of the OX40 agonist ivuxolimab. This receptor was obtained from an adult with an advanced solid tumor such as melanoma, head and neck, liver or kidney cancer. CDR3 coding DNA: TGTGCCAGCAGCTTGGGGGAGAGGGCCGGGGAGACCCAGTACTTC. As protein: CASSLGERAGETQYF.